This TCR beta chain was obtained from a study of blood T cell repertoires in COVID-19. Overall study context: The analysed material was cDNA or gDNA that came from T cells, B-cell-depleted T cells, or PBMCs.

CDR1 is MDHEN and CDR2 is SYDVKM in the germline V gene. Trimming stripped 6 bases from V and 0 bases from J, with 12 bases between. The CDR3 has 15 amino acids. Authors' analysis steps: Nucleated cell counts were estimated from reference gene primer amplification. The data were produced by immunoSEQ multiplex PCR, yet TCRdb's version contains in-frame clones alone and is incomplete. Clone size and V and J calls were adopted from that table, with D and trimming inferred from the DNA. The sample lists about 220,000 clones; 85% were seen once. The TCR was taken from a man aged 50 or older who had recovered from COVID-19. Sequenced input: peripheral blood. V usage is TRBV28 and J usage is TRBJ1-5; no firm D call. CDR3: CASSPRGYSNQPQHF. DNA of the CDR3: TGTGCCAGCAGCCCACGGGGTTATAGCAATCAGCCCCAGCATTTT.